These T cell receptor beta chains were read from a single sample in a study of blood T cell repertoires in COVID-19. The assay was immunoSEQ multiplex PCR, and TCRdb's table has in-frame clones only and misses some. Of about 160,000 clones listed, approximately 87% are singletons. The sequencing input was peripheral blood. The receptors shown here come from a woman in her sixties or seventies with COVID-19, enrolled during active disease. Both conserved end residues are part of each CDR3.

V: TRBV3-1/TRBV3-2; J: TRBJ2-4; CDR3: CASSSRSMRGGLNIQYF
V: TRBV6-5; J: TRBJ1-4; CDR3: CASTGGRIPNEKLFF
V: TRBV27; J: TRBJ1-3; CDR3: CASSPTFQAAVGNTIYF
V: TRBV7-9; J: TRBJ2-2; CDR3: CASSLPTGNTGELFF
V: TRBV2; J: TRBJ1-5; CDR3: CASSVSRQFGNQPQHF
V: TRBV15; J: TRBJ1-4; CDR3: CATRKGGRTNEKLFF
V: TRBV7-2; J: TRBJ2-1; CDR3: CASSLRLAGDATNEQFF
V: TRBV5-1; J: TRBJ2-3; CDR3: CASSLAGEDTQYF
V: TRBV25-1; J: TRBJ2-2; CDR3: CASRASGGPYTGELFF
V: TRBV2; J: TRBJ1-5; CDR3: CASSQQGLWNQPQHF
V: TRBV30; J: TRBJ1-5; CDR3: CAWSSSGTGRWDQPQHF
V: TRBV24-1; J: TRBJ2-1; CDR3: CATSDAGQGPYNEQFF
V: TRBV6-5; J: TRBJ2-7; CDR3: CAIMASTYEQYF
V: TRBV15; J: TRBJ1-4; CDR3: CATSRGTGVGKLFF
V: TRBV7-9; J: TRBJ2-7; CDR3: CASSRSLGGAGGSYEQYF
V: TRBV5-6; J: TRBJ1-6; CDR3: CASGQGTIRSPLHF
V: TRBV5-4; J: TRBJ2-7; CDR3: CASSLDASSYEQYF
V: TRBV24-1; J: TRBJ1-4; CDR3: CATSDWAAAGVIDEKLFF
V: TRBV19; J: TRBJ1-5; CDR3: CASRAAGVSQPQHF
V: TRBV28; J: TRBJ2-3; CDR3: CASSPAGTRTDTQYF
V: TRBV4-1; J: TRBJ2-5; CDR3: CASSQEPTGGIETQYF
V: TRBV25-1; J: TRBJ1-2; CDR3: CASSSRRTGHGYTF
V: TRBV27; J: TRBJ2-7; CDR3: CASRQGAREQYF
V: TRBV2; J: TRBJ1-1; CDR3: CASFFWIPFAGDTEAFF
V: TRBV10-1; J: TRBJ2-2; CDR3: CASREASGTGELFF
V: TRBV5-1; J: TRBJ2-3; CDR3: CASSYSGGGTDTQYF
V: TRBV5-1; J: TRBJ2-2; CDR3: CASSLGPGLWNTGELFF
V: TRBV19; J: TRBJ1-1; CDR3: CASSTFRGDTEAFF
V: TRBV5-1; J: TRBJ2-7; CDR3: CASSLSQGGYEQYF
V: TRBV9; J: TRBJ1-3; CDR3: CASSVGRTASGNTIYF
V: TRBV5-1; J: TRBJ2-2; CDR3: CASSLAGGAEELFF
V: TRBV7-2; J: TRBJ1-2; CDR3: CASSPDDRRITHGYTF
V: TRBV28; J: TRBJ2-2; CDR3: CASSMQGARGELFF
V: TRBV28; J: TRBJ1-2; CDR3: CASSSDPGIYGYTF
V: TRBV7-3; J: TRBJ2-2; CDR3: CASSLNRGPNTGELFF
V: TRBV5-1; J: TRBJ2-5; CDR3: CASSKNGQGQETQYF
V: TRBV6-8; J: TRBJ2-2; CDR3: CASSYWFRANTGELFF
V: TRBV13; J: TRBJ2-1; CDR3: CASNQRGDYEQFF
V: TRBV7-7; J: TRBJ2-3; CDR3: CASSLLGGEADTQYF
V: TRBV7-2; J: TRBJ1-5; CDR3: CASSSPRVRQPQHF
V: TRBV27; J: TRBJ1-3; CDR3: CATARAYGNTIYF
V: TRBV15; J: TRBJ1-2; CDR3: CATSRDLRDSYTSYTF